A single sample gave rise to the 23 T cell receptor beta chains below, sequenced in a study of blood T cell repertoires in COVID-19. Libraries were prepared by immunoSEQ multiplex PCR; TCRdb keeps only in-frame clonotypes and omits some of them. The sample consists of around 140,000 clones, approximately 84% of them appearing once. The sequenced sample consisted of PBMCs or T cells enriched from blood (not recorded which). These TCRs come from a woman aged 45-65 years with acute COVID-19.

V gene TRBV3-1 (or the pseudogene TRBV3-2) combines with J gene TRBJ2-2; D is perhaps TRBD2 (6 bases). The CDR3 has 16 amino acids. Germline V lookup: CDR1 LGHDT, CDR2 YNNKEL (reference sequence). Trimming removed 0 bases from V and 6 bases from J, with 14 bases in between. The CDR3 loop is CASSQDGGSGPGELFF. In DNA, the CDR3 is TGTGCCAGCAGCCAAGATGGTGGGAGCGGGCCCGGGGAGCTGTTTTTT.

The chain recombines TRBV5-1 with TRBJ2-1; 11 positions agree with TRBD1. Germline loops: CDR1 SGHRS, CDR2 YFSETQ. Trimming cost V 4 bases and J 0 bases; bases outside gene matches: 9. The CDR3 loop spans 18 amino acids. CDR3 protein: CASSGRPGQGGSYNEQFF. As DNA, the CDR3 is TGCGCCAGCAGCGGGCGCCCGGGACAGGGGGGCTCCTACAATGAGCAGTTCTTC. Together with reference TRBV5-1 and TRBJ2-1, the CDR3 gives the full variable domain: KAGVTQTPRYLIKTRGQQVTLSCSPISGHRSVSWYQQTPGQGLQFLFEYFSETQRNKGNFPGRFSGRQFSNSRSEMNVSTLELGDSALYLCASSGRPGQGGSYNEQFFGPGTRLTVL.

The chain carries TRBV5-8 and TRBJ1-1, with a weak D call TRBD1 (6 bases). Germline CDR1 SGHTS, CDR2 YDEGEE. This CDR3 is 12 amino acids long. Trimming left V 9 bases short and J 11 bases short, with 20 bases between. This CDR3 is CATTDRTQGAFF. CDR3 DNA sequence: TGTGCCACTACGGACAGAACGCAAGGGGCTTTCTTT. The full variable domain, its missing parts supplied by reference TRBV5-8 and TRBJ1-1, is EAGVTQSPTHLIKTRGQQATLRCSPISGHTSVYWYQQALGLGLQFLLWYDEGEERNRGNFPPRFSGRQFPNYSSELNVNALELEDSALYLCATTDRTQGAFFGQGTRLTVV.

The CDR3 DNA sequence: TGTGCCAGCAGTGAAGGCGGGATGAGAGATACGCAGTATTTT. This translates into CASSEGGMRDTQYF. This chain uses TRBV2 with TRBJ2-3, with D possibly matching TRBD2 (6 bases). Germline CDR1 reads SNHLY; CDR2 reads FYNNEI. The CDR3 contains 14 residues. The V end lost 1 base, the J end lost 5 bases, and 10 bases lay between the germline ends.

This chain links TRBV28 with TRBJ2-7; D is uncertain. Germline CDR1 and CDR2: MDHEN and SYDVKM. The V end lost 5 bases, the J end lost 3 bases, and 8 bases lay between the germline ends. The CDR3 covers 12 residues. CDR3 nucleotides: TGTGCCAGCAGTGGCACCCTCTACGAGCAGTACTTC. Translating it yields CASSGTLYEQYF.

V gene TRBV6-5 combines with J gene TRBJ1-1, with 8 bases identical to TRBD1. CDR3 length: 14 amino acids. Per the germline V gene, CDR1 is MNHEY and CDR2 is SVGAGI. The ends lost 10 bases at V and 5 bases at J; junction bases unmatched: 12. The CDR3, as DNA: TGTGCCACGGAATCAGACAGGGGAAGGACTGAAGCTTTCTTT. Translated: CATESDRGRTEAFF.

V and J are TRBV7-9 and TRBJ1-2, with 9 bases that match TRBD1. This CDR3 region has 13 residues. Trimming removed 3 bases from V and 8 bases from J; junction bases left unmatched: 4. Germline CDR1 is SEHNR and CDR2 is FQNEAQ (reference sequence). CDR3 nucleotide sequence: TGTGCCAGCAGCTTTAACAGGGGGCGCGGCTACACCTTC. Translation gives CASSFNRGRGYTF.

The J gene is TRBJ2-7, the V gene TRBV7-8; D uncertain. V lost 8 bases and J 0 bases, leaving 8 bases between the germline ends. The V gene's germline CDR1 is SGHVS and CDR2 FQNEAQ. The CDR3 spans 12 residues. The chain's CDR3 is CASGRGSYEQYF. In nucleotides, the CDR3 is TGTGCCAGCGGCCGCGGCTCCTACGAGCAGTACTTC. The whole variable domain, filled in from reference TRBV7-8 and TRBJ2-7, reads GAGVSQSPRYKVAKRGQDVALRCDPISGHVSLFWYQQALGQGPEFLTYFQNEAQLDKSGLPSDRFFAERPEGSVSTLKIQRTQQEDSAVYLCASGRGSYEQYFGPGTRLTVT.

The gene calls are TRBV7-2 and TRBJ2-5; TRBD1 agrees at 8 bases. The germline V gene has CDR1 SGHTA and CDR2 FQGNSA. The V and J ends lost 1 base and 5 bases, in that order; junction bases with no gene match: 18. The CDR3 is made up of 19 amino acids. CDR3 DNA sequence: TGTGCCAGCAGCTTAGTTTTCTTTGCCCCGCGGACAGGGAGGGAGACCCAGTACTTC. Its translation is CASSLVFFAPRTGRETQYF.

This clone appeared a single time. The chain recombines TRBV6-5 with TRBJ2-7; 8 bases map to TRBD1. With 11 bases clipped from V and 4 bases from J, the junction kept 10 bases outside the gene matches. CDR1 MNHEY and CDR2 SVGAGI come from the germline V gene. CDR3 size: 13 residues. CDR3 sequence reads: CAASGQGVYEQYF. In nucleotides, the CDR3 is TGTGCCGCGAGTGGACAGGGCGTATACGAGCAGTACTTC.

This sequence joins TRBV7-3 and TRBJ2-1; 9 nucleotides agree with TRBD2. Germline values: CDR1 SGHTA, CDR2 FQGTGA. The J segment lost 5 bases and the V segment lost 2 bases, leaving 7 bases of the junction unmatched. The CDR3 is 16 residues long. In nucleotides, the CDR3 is TGTGCCAGCAGCTTAGGACTAGCGATTCGGAACAATGAGCAGTTCTTC. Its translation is CASSLGLAIRNNEQFF. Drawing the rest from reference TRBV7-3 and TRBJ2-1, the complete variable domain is GAGVSQTPSNKVTEKGKYVELRCDPISGHTALYWYRQSLGQGPEFLIYFQGTGAADDSGLPNDRFFAVRPEGSVSTLKIQRTERGDSAVYLCASSLGLAIRNNEQFFGPGTRLTVL.

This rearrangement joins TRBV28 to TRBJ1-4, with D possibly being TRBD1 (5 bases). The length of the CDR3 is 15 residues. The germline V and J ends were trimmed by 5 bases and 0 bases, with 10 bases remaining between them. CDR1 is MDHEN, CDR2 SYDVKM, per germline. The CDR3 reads CASSQDSATNEKLFF. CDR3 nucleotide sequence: TGTGCCAGCAGTCAAGACAGTGCAACTAATGAAAAACTGTTTTTT.

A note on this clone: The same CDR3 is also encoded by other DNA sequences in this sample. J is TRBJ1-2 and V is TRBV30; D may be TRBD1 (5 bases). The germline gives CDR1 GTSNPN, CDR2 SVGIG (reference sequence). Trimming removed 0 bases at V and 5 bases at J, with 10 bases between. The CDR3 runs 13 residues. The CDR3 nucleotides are TGTGCCTGGAGTGTAGGTCCAGGGTATGGCTACACCTTC. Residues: CAWSVGPGYGYTF. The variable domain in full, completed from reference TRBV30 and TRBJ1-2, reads SQTIHQWPATLVQPVGSPLSLECTVEGTSNPNLYWYRQAAGRGLQLLFYSVGIGQISSEVPQNLSASRPQDRQFILSSKKLLLSDSGFYLCAWSVGPGYGYTFGSGTRLTVV.

The CDR3 DNA follows: TGTGCCAGCAGCCTTAACGGAGTAGCGGGGGGGCACAATGAGCAGTTCTTC. Residues: CASSLNGVAGGHNEQFF. The rearrangement links TRBV7-3 to TRBJ2-1; 11 nucleotides line up with TRBD2. CDR3 size: 17 residues. V dropped 5 bases and J dropped 5; count of bases not matched to a gene: 11. Germline V lookup: CDR1 SGHTA, CDR2 FQGTGA. The complete variable domain, with remaining parts taken from reference TRBV7-3 and TRBJ2-1, reads GAGVSQTPSNKVTEKGKYVELRCDPISGHTALYWYRQSLGQGPEFLIYFQGTGAADDSGLPNDRFFAVRPEGSVSTLKIQRTERGDSAVYLCASSLNGVAGGHNEQFFGPGTRLTVL.

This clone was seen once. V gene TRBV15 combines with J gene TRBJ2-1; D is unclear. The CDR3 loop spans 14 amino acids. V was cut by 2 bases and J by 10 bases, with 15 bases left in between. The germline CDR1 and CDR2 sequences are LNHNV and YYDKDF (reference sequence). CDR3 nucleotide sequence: TGTGCCACCAGCAGACGCACGGCGGCTGGAGAGCAGTTCTTC. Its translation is CATSRRTAAGEQFF.

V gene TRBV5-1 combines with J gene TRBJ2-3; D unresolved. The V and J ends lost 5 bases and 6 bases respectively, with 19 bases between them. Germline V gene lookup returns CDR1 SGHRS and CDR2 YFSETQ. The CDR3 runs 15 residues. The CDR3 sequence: CASRGDSADSDTQYF. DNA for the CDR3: TGCGCCAGCAGGGGTGACTCGGCCGATAGCGATACGCAGTATTTT.

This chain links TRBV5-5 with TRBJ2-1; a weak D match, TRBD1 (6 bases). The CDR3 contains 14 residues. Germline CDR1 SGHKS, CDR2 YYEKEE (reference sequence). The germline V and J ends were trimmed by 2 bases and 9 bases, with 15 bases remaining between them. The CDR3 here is CASSFGQGFVEQFF. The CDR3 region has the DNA TGTGCCAGCAGCTTTGGGCAGGGGTTCGTTGAGCAGTTCTTC. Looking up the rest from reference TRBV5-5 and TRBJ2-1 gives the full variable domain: DAGVTQSPTHLIKTRGQQVTLRCSPISGHKSVSWYQQVLGQGPQFIFQYYEKEERGRGNFPDRFSARQFPNYSSELNVNALLLGDSALYLCASSFGQGFVEQFFGPGTRLTVL.

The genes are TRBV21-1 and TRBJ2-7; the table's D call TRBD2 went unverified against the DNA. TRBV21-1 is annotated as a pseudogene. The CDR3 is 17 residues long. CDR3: CASRRVVGAGDLYEQYF. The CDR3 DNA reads TGTGCCAGCAGAAGGGTTGTAGGAGCGGGAGACCTCTACGAGCAGTACTTC.

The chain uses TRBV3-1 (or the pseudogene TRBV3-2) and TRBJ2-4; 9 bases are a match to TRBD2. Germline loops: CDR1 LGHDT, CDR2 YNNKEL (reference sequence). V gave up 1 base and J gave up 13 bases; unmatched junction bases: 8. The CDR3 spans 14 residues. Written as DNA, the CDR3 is TGTGCCAGCAGCCAAGGGGGGCCTAGCGGGACACAGTACTTC. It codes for CASSQGGPSGTQYF.

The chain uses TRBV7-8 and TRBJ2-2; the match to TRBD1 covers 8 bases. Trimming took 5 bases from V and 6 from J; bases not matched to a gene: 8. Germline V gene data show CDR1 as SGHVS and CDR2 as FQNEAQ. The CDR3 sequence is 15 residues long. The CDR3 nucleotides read TGTGCCAGCAGCCGAGCGCAGGGGGCCGCCGGGGAGCTGTTTTTT. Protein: CASSRAQGAAGELFF.

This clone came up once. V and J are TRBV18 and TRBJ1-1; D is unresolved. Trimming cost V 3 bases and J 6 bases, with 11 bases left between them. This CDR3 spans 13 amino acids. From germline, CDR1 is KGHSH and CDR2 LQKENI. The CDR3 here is CASSPIDQAEAFF. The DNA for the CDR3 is TGTGCCAGCTCACCGATAGACCAGGCTGAAGCTTTCTTT.

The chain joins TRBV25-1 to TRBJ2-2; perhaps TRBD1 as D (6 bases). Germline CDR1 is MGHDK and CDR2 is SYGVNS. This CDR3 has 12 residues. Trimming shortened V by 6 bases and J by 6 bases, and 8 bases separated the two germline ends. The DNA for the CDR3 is TGTGCCAGCAGACAGGGCCCCGGGGAGCTGTTTTTT. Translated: CASRQGPGELFF.

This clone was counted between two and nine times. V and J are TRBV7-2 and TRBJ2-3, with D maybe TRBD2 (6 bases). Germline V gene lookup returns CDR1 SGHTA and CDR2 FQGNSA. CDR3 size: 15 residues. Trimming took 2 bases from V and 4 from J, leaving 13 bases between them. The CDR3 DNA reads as TGTGCCAGCAGCTTATCGGGAGAAGTTGCAGATACGCAGTATTTT. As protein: CASSLSGEVADTQYF.